This TCR beta chain was documented in a study of blood T cell repertoires in COVID-19 (dated by TCRdb to 2020 to 2021). Background for the entire study: The collaborator samples originated in the United States, Italy and Spain and spanned the acute and convalescent phases of COVID-19. The material from the prospective study consisted of cDNA or gDNA derived from T cells, B-cell-depleted T cells, or PBMCs. Deeply sampled blood TCRbeta repertoires from subjects exposed to, actively infected with, or recovered from COVID-19 were included in the dataset. The repertoires were released in a freely available public database meant as a resource for research on the immune response to SARS-CoV-2. Samples were obtained from the ongoing ImmuneRACE study (first 160 participants) and from 1,254 subjects provided by 6 global collaborators. The sample metadata nearly always contained a de-identified subject ID, COVID-19 status, age in years and sex. Where available, HLA class I and class II types were obtained from metadata supplied by the sample provider rather than from assay-based typing.

Concerning this clone: Its antigen remains undetermined. No much larger clone exists at a distance of one base, and base qualities are not known.

The immunoSEQ Assay, a bias-controlled multiplex PCR, was used to amplify TCRbeta CDR3 regions from genomic DNA. In the original analysis: Nucleated cell counts per sample were estimated from amplification of reference gene primers within the assay. To quantify the absolute abundance of each unique TCRbeta CDR3 rearrangement, sequence reads were collapsed and filtered. Productive Simpson clonality was computed per sample as the square root of Simpson's diversity index over productive rearrangements. Not all clones reach the TCRdb copy of this immuneACCESS table, which keeps in-frame sequences only. Checked studies attribute under half of the gap to unresolved V genes and leave the rest unexplained. The DNA was the basis for D and trimming; V, J and clone size are from that table. This sample lists around 150,000 clones; more than 65% were detected once. The ten largest make up about 10% of the sample.

In the prospective study, participants were about 18 to 95 years old, resided in about two dozen geographic areas of the United States, and were enrolled through a virtual design. To assign participants to cohorts, the prospective study relied on clinical history that participants themselves reported in a screening survey and a study questionnaire. ImmuneRACE Cohort 3 recovered participants were defined by two consecutive negative NP/OP PCR tests, healthcare professional clearance, or symptom resolution. Mobile phlebotomists in the prospective study collected whole blood, serum and a nasopharyngeal or oropharyngeal swab from every participant. Additional blood draws and questionnaires over an approximately 2-month period could optionally be provided by prospective study participants. Blood samples from the prospective study were shipped frozen or at room temperature prior to DNA extraction. Overall study results and their limits: Clinical and demographic metadata were provided uncurated, with the amount varying by source and participant.

The sequenced sample was PBMCs or T cells enriched from blood (not recorded which). This receptor was identified in a man aged 45-65 years who had recovered from COVID-19.

The base sequence is TGTGCCAGCAGCTTCCGGGGGACAGGGCAAGAGACCCAGTACTTC. Its protein is CASSFRGTGQETQYF. The rearrangement combines TRBV7-9 with TRBJ2-5, and 9 junctional nucleotides match TRBD1. V ends up 3 bases short and J 2 bases short, with an unmatched junction base count of 4. Including cysteine and phenylalanine, the CDR3 has 15 amino acids. Only CDR3 DNA remains: 45 bases, in frame from the first base. Taken from the germline V gene (reference sequence), the CDR1 and CDR2 loops are SEHNR and FQNEAQ. Reference TRBV7-9 and TRBJ2-5 genes cover what lies past the CDR3, so the full variable domain is DTGVSQNPRHKITKRGQNVTFRCDPISEHNRLYWYRQTLGQGPEFLTYFQNEAQLEKSRLLSDRFSAERPKGSFSTLEIQRTEQGDSAMYLCASSFRGTGQETQYFGPGTRLLVL.